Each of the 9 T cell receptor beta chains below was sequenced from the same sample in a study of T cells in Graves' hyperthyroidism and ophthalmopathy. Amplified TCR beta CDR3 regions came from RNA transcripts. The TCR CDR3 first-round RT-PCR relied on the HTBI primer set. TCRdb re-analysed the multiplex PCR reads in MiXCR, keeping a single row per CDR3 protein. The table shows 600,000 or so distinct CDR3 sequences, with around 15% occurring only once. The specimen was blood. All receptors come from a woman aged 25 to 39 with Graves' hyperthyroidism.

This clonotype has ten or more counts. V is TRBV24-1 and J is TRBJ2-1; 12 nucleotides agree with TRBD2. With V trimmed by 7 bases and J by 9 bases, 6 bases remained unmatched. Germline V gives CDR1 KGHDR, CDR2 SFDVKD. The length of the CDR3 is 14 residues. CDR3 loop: CATSGLAGISEQFF. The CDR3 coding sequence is TGTGCCACCAGCGGACTAGCGGGAATCAGTGAGCAGTTCTTC.

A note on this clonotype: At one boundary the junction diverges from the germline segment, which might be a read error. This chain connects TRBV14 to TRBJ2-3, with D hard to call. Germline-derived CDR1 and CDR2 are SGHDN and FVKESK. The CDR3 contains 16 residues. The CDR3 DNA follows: TGTGCCGGCAGCCAAGATGTGGCTAGTCGTGCAGATACGCAGTATTTT. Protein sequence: CAGSQDVASRADTQYF.

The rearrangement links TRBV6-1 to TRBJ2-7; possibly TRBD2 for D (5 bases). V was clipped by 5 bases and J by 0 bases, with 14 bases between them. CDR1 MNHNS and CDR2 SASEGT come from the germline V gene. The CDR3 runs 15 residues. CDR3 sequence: CASSPRLLFSYEQYF. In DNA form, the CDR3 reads TGTGCCAGCAGTCCCCGACTACTCTTCTCCTACGAGCAGTACTTC.

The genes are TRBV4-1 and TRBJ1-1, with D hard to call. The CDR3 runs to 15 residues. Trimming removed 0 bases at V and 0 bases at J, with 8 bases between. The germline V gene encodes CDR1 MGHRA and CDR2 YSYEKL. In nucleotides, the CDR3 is TGCGCCAGCAGCCAAGATGGGCTAATGAACACTGAAGCTTTCTTT. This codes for CASSQDGLMNTEAFF.

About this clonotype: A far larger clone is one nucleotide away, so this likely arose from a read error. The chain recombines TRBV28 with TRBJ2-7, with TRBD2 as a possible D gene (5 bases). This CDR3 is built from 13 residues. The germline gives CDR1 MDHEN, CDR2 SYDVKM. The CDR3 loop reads CTSSGGLSYEQYF. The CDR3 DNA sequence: TGTACCAGCAGCGGCGGATTGTCCTACGAGCAGTACTTC.

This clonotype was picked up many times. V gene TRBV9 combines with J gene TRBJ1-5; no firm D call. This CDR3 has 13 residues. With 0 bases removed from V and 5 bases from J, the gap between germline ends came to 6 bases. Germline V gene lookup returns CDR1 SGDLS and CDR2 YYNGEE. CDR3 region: CASSVAMDQPQHF. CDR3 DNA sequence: TGTGCCAGCAGCGTAGCTATGGATCAGCCCCAGCATTTT. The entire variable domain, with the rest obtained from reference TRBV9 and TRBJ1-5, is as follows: DSGVTQTPKHLITATGQRVTLRCSPRSGDLSVYWYQQSLDQGLQFLIQYYNGEERAKGNILERFSAQQFPDLHSELNLSSLELGDSALYFCASSVAMDQPQHFGDGTRLSIL.

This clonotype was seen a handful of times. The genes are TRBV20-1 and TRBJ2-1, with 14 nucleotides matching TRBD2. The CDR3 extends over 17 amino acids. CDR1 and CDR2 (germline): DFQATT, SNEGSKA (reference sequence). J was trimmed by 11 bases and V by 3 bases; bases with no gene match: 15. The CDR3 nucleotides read TGCAGTGCTAGCACTTACGGACTAGCGGGAGGAAGTCTAAAGCAGTTCTTC. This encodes CSASTYGLAGGSLKQFF.

The CDR3 sequence: CASSLTLQGTTF. In nucleotides, the CDR3 is TGTGCCAGCAGCTTGACGTTACAGGGGACCACCTTC. The chain employs TRBV5-6 and TRBJ1-2; 7 bases align to TRBD1. Germline-derived CDR1 and CDR2 are SGHDT and YYEEEE. V was pared by 1 base and J by 13 bases, with 7 bases of the junction left unmatched. The CDR3 runs 12 residues.

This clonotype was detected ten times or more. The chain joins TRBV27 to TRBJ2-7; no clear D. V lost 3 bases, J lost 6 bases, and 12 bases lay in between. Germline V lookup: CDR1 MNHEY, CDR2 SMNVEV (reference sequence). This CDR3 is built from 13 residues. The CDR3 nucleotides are TGTGCCAGCAGTTTTTCCCGGCCAGGCGAGCAGTACTTC. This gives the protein CASSFSRPGEQYF.